The clone carrying this TCR beta chain was observed a single time. This sample was taken from a study of cytomegalovirus exposure and HLA in healthy donors. The PCR ran on 60 Vbeta and 13 Jbeta primers. Generated by immunoSEQ multiplex PCR, the TCRdb table keeps only in-frame clones and is missing some. The sample has approximately 260,000 clones, approximately 84% seen once. Sequencing was done on a sample of PBMCs. This receptor was obtained from a woman aged 40 to 50 in good health and CMV-seropositive.

CDR3 amino acids: CASSSWGGNEQFF. The CDR3 coding sequence is TGTGCCAGCAGCTCCTGGGGCGGCAATGAGCAGTTCTTC. This chain uses TRBV7-2 with TRBJ2-1, with D possibly matching TRBD1 (5 bases). The CDR3 has 13 amino acids. Per germline, CDR1 SGHTA and CDR2 FQGNSA. The germline V and J ends were trimmed by 4 bases and 6 bases, with 10 bases remaining between them.